The rows below give T cell receptor beta chains drawn from one sample of a study of graft-versus-host responses after intestinal transplantation. Some clones are missing from TCRdb's copy, which holds only in-frame ones; the method was immunoSEQ multiplex PCR. The data show around 96,000 clones, 90% seen once. This specimen was PBMCs, taken roughly 68 weeks after intestinal transplant. These TCRs come from a human patient who received an intestinal transplant, so some T cells may come from the graft donor. Both conserved end residues are part of each CDR3. D genes are given only for firm matches. Expanded clones are given a class, and other clones once, few, many or no size at all.

-	TRBV6-4	TRBD1	TRBJ1-5	CASSDQGQLAQPQHF	TGTGCCAGCAGTGACCAGGGACAGCTAGCACAGCCCCAGCATTTT
once	TRBV18	-	TRBJ2-3	CASSPGLTDTQYF	TGTGCCAGCTCACCCGGCCTCACAGATACGCAGTATTTT
-	TRBV18	TRBD1	TRBJ1-2	CASSLGQGVEYGYTF	TGTGCCAGCTCACTCGGACAGGGGGTAGAGTATGGCTACACCTTC
-	TRBV7-9	TRBD1	TRBJ1-2	CASSFMGQGHYGYTF	TGTGCCAGCAGCTTTATGGGACAGGGGCACTATGGCTACACCTTC
-	TRBV25-1	-	TRBJ1-1	CASRRGSDTEAFF	TGTGCCAGCAGACGGGGATCGGACACTGAAGCTTTCTTT
-	TRBV25-1	TRBD1	TRBJ1-6	CASSDPQGAYNSPLHF	TGTGCCAGCAGTGACCCACAGGGGGCGTATAATTCACCCCTCCACTTT
-	TRBV9	-	TRBJ2-5	CASSVGEETQYF	TGTGCCAGCAGCGTTGGAGAAGAGACCCAGTACTTC
-	TRBV18	-	TRBJ1-1	CASSPYRNTEAFF	TGTGCCAGCTCGCCATACAGGAACACTGAAGCTTTCTTT
-	TRBV11-2	-	TRBJ1-1	CASSLASMNTEAFF	TGTGCCAGCAGCTTAGCTTCCATGAACACTGAAGCTTTCTTT
-	TRBV7-3	-	TRBJ2-3	CASSFSLKLQYF	TGTGCCAGCAGCTTCAGCTTGAAACTGCAGTATTTT
-	TRBV18	-	TRBJ2-3	CASSPAEDTQYF	TGTGCCAGCTCACCAGCAGAAGATACGCAGTATTTT
-	TRBV7-9	-	TRBJ2-3	CASSWDTDTQYF	TGTGCCAGCAGCTGGGACACAGATACGCAGTATTTT
-	TRBV29-1	TRBD1	TRBJ1-1	CSARGDRQKAFF	TGCAGCGCCCGGGGGGACAGGCAGAAAGCTTTCTTT
few	TRBV6-6	TRBD1	TRBJ2-7	CASSPDRGRLYEQYF	TGTGCCAGCAGCCCGGACAGGGGGCGTCTTTACGAGCAGTACTTC
-	TRBV18	TRBD1	TRBJ2-3	CASSPGGQGDYTQYF	TGTGCCAGCTCACCAGGCGGACAGGGGGATTATACGCAGTATTTT
-	TRBV19	-	TRBJ1-2	CASSYRENDGYTF	TGTGCCAGTAGCTACAGAGAGAATGATGGCTACACCTTC
-	TRBV7-6	-	TRBJ2-2	CASSPPVGELFF	TGTGCCAGCAGCCCCCCAGTCGGGGAGCTGTTTTTT
once	TRBV6-5	-	TRBJ1-2	CASSKQDNYGYTF	TGTGCCAGCAGCAAACAGGATAACTATGGCTACACCTTC
-	TRBV11-1	TRBD1	TRBJ1-1	CASSRRPGQGTMNTEAFF	TGTGCCAGCAGCAGACGACCGGGACAGGGGACCATGAACACTGAAGCTTTCTTT
-	TRBV11-1	-	TRBJ1-1	CASSPSTGNTEAFF	TGTGCCAGCAGCCCCTCGACAGGGAACACTGAAGCTTTCTTT
-	TRBV19	TRBD1	TRBJ2-7	CASSITGQGIYEQYF	TGTGCCAGTAGTATTACAGGACAGGGGATTTACGAGCAGTACTTC
-	TRBV6-1	TRBD1	TRBJ1-2	CASTTTGGGYGYTF	TGTGCCAGCACTACGACAGGGGGCGGCTATGGCTACACCTTC
-	TRBV6-6	-	TRBJ2-7	CASSSLGGWEQYF	TGTGCCAGCAGCTCCCTGGGGGGATGGGAGCAGTACTTC
-	TRBV18	-	TRBJ2-7	CASSPGISEQYF	TGTGCCAGCTCACCGGGGATCTCCGAGCAGTACTTC
-	TRBV9	-	TRBJ2-3	CASSVKIGTDTQYF	TGTGCCAGCAGCGTAAAAATAGGTACAGATACGCAGTATTTT
-	TRBV10-2	TRBD2	TRBJ2-7	CASSGLGGVAGYEQYF	TGCGCCAGCAGTGGACTGGGGGGGGTAGCGGGCTACGAGCAGTACTTC
once	TRBV2	-	TRBJ2-5	CASSEAGGPQETQYF	TGTGCCAGCAGTGAAGCAGGGGGACCTCAAGAGACCCAGTACTTC
-	TRBV29-1	-	TRBJ1-1	CSVEDWGWGLNTEAFF	TGCAGCGTTGAAGACTGGGGTTGGGGCCTGAACACTGAAGCTTTCTTT
few	TRBV6-1	-	TRBJ1-2	CASSVNRLVGYTF	TGTGCCAGCAGTGTGAACCGACTCGTTGGCTACACCTTC